This TCR beta chain comes out of a study of shared clonotypes between healthy human individuals (dated by TCRdb to about 2020). For the study in its entirety: The cohort comprised a couple of women and a few men aged 18 to 49 years. Each donor's leukapheresis produced roughly between roughly 0.85 and 9 billion PBMCs. To increase sequencing depth and limit assay-specific biases, different laboratories used diverse techniques to prepare libraries and sequence TCR repertoires. To estimate repertoire size and how much clonotypes are shared between individuals, the study performed deep sequencing of blood TCR repertoires from roughly five healthy adults. Overall study outcomes, separate from this receptor: Only blood was sampled, and tissue TCR repertoires likely differ from those in blood. Because the study included only a small number of donors, the genetic and exposure-history diversity represented was limited. Pairwise subsampling led to the expectation that sequencing depth would affect the degree of clonotype sharing among donors.

TCR CDR3 regions were amplified from genomic DNA by multiplex PCR using the deep immunoSEQ assay. Genomic DNA extracted from each cell subset was distributed evenly over all wells of several immunoSEQ 96-well plates, and each plate served as one replicate. For unsorted PBMC, each replicate PCR was loaded with about 270 ng genomic DNA, equivalent to tens of thousands of T cell genomes. Ten immunoSEQ deep assay plates were used to sequence the unsorted PBMC genomic DNA. Purified libraries were measured with a Qubit 3.0 fluorometer, size-checked on a Bioanalyzer 2100, and measured again with the KAPA Library Quantification kit. Every immunoSEQ 96-well plate was sequenced on a separate single-read 150-cycle Illumina NextSeq 550 flow cell. The original methods were these. Because only junctional sequences without quality scores were contained in the immunoSEQ output, filtering matching that applied to full-length reads could not be performed. To assign V/J genes and CDR3, sequences were annotated using PyIR, a Python wrapper for IgBLAST v1.9, with IMGT germline references. Reads with weak V/J assignments (E-value above 1e-6), missing CDR3, stop codons, out-of-frame junctions, or ambiguous translated residues were removed. A V3J clonotype was defined by an identical inferred V gene, J gene, and CDR3 amino acid sequence. Percentage overlap between repertoires was calculated by dividing the number of shared unique clonotypes by the size of the smaller repertoire. Richness of each repertoire was evaluated using RTK rarefaction, the Chao1 estimator, and Recon v2.1 estimates of unobserved clonotypes. What TCRdb holds here is the immuneACCESS table cut down to in-frame rearrangements. Part of the clones is not present; checked against another copy, under half of the missing clones reflect an unresolved V gene, and the others are unexplained. D and trimming were read from the DNA, whereas the V and J calls and clone size are those reported in that table. This sample has approximately 460,000 clones in its table, and about 74% of those were observed once. Approximately 12% of the sample lies in the top ten.

Donors were healthy HIV-negative adults with no recently reported acute infections or vaccinations. Every donor was a Caucasian adult living in Nashville, Tennessee, USA. For unsorted samples, 75 million to 100 million PBMCs were counted and genomic DNA was extracted with the QIAamp DNA Blood Mini kit. Blood was collected by leukapheresis, and PBMCs were isolated by Ficoll-Histopaque density gradient centrifugation and then cryopreserved in liquid nitrogen vapor phase. As to this clone: Its antigen remains unidentified. No base qualities exist here, and no much larger clone lies one base off it.

Between the V and J ends, shortened by 4 bases and 0 bases respectively, the junction contains 17 bases. For CDR1 and CDR2, the germline V gene lists SGHRS and YFSETQ. Taken from cysteine to phenylalanine, the CDR3 has 16 residues. Only the CDR3 portion is preserved as DNA: 48 bases, with reading frame beginning at the first base. The sample taken for sequencing was PBMCs. The clonotype originates from a woman aged 40 to 50 in good health. Some clones in this sample may be carry-over from other donors' samples. The sequence joins TRBV5-1 to TRBJ2-7, with an unclear D gene assignment. This receptor carries the CDR3 CASSRDSARSSYEQYF. The nucleotides read TGCGCCAGCAGCAGGGATTCAGCGCGGAGCTCCTACGAGCAGTACTTC. This CDR3, with the reference TRBV5-1 and TRBJ2-7 proteins standing in past its ends, gives the full variable domain KAGVTQTPRYLIKTRGQQVTLSCSPISGHRSVSWYQQTPGQGLQFLFEYFSETQRNKGNFPGRFSGRQFSNSRSEMNVSTLELGDSALYLCASSRDSARSSYEQYFGPGTRLTVT.